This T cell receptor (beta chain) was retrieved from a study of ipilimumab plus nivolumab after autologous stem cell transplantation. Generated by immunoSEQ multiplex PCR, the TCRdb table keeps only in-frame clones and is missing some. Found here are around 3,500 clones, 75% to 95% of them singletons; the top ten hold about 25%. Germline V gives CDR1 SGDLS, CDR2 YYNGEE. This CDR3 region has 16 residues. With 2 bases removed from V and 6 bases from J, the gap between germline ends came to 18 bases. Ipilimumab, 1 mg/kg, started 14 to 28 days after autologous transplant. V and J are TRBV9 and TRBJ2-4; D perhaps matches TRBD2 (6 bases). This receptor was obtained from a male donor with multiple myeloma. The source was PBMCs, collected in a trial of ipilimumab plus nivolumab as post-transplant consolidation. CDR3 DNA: TGTGCCAGCAGCGTTGGGACTGCCTTACGGGGAAACATTCAGTACTTC. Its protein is CASSVGTALRGNIQYF.